The clone carrying this T cell receptor beta chain was detected once. V was shortened by 0 bases and J by 0 bases, with 8 bases between the two germline ends. CDR1 is MNHNY, CDR2 SVGAGI, per germline (reference sequence). This CDR3 region has 15 residues. Participants came from about 23 US areas, aged about 18 to 95 years. Participants reported their clinical history, and cohort assignment relied on those reports. Symptom resolution, clearance, or two negative PCRs marked the recovered donors of Cohort 3. Sequenced by immunoSEQ multiplex PCR; TCRdb stores in-frame clones only, minus some. The sample has a few hundred thousand clones, roughly 87% seen once. The sample is drawn from a study of blood T cell repertoires in COVID-19.

Sequenced sample: PBMCs or T cells enriched from blood (not recorded which). This clonotype originated in a woman in her twenties or thirties who had recovered from COVID-19. The rearrangement joins TRBV6-6 to TRBJ1-1, with D maybe TRBD1 (5 bases). The CDR3 protein is CASSYSLTVNTEAFF. DNA of the CDR3: TGTGCCAGCAGTTACTCCCTGACAGTGAACACTGAAGCTTTCTTT.